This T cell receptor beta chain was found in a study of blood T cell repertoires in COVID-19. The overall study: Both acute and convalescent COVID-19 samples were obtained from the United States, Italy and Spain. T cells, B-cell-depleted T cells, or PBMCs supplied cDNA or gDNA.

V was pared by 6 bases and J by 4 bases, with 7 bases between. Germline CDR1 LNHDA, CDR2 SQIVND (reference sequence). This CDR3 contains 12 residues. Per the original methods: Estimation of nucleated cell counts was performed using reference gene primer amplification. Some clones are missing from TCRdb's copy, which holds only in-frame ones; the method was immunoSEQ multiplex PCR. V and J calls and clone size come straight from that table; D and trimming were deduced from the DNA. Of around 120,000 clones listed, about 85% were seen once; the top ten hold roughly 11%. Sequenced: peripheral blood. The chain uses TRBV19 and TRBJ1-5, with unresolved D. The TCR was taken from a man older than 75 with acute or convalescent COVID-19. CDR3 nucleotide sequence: TGTGCCAGTAGCTTCCCGAATCAGCCCCAGCATTTT. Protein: CASSFPNQPQHF.